This record covers a single T cell receptor (beta chain). Its cognate antigen is unknown. V lost 6 bases and J lost 1; bases outside the gene matches: 1. Germline CDR1 reads SEHNR; CDR2 reads FQNEAQ (reference sequence). The length of the CDR3 is 13 residues. This record belongs to a study of a mutant IDH1 vaccine in newly diagnosed glioma. The sample's time point: week 35, safety follow-up. The investigators gave 300 ug of mutant IDH1 20-mer peptide in each vaccine dose, together with topical imiquimod. At weeks 1, 3, 5, 7, 11, 15, 19 and 23, patients received a vaccination, eight in all. Sequenced by immunoSEQ multiplex PCR; TCRdb stores in-frame clones only, minus some. The table records around 53,000 clones, around 80% of them present only once.

The chain employs TRBV7-9 and TRBJ1-1, with TRBD1 identical over 8 bases. Sequenced here: PBMCs, sampled from a glioma patient whose treatment included an IDH1 peptide vaccine. The sequence derives from a man aged 35 to 55 with glioma. The CDR3 DNA is TGTGCCAGCAGAGGACAGGGGAACACTGAAGCTTTCTTT. Its translation is CASRGQGNTEAFF.